The rows below give T cell receptor beta chains drawn from one sample of a study of control samples from healthy donors and cancer patients. Assay: immunoSEQ multiplex PCR; the TCRdb copy retains only in-frame clones and omits some. This sample has 130,000 or so clones, with 70% to 90% found just once. Sequencing input: blood. The receptors come from a man aged 45 to 65 in good health. Both conserved end residues are part of each CDR3. D genes are given only for firm matches.

TRBV24-1	TRBJ2-3	TRBD1	TGTGCCACCAGTGACCCAGGGACAGGTAACACAGATACGCAGTATTTT	CATSDPGTGNTDTQYF
TRBV7-9	TRBJ1-1	-	TGTGCCAGCAGCTTTGGCGGCAGGAACACTGAAGCTTTCTTT	CASSFGGRNTEAFF
TRBV5-1	TRBJ1-6	-	TGCGCCAGCAGTTTAAATATTGGTTCTTCACCCCTCCACTTT	CASSLNIGSSPLHF
TRBV3-1/TRBV3-2	TRBJ2-1	-	TGTGCCAGCAGCCAAGAAGGGTACAATGAGCAGTTCTTC	CASSQEGYNEQFF
TRBV18	TRBJ1-2	-	TGTGCCAGCTCCCGAGGGGGTTTGAACTATGGCTACACCTTC	CASSRGGLNYGYTF
TRBV6-6	TRBJ1-1	TRBD1	TGTGCCAGCAGTTCCTCAGGGGGCACTGAAGCTTTCTTT	CASSSSGGTEAFF
TRBV11-2	TRBJ2-2	-	TGTGCCAGCAGCCGGGACGGGGACACCGGGGAGCTGTTTTTT	CASSRDGDTGELFF
TRBV12-3/TRBV12-4	TRBJ2-2	-	TGTGCCAGCAGCCCATTGGGGACCGGGGAGCTGTTTTTT	CASSPLGTGELFF
TRBV30	TRBJ1-5	TRBD1	TGTGCCTGGAGCCGAGGACAGGGGGCGGCGGGCAATCAGCCCCAGCATTTT	CAWSRGQGAAGNQPQHF
TRBV4-1	TRBJ2-7	-	TGCGCCAGCAGCCAAGCTCTGGGACCCCTTTACGAGCAGTACTTC	CASSQALGPLYEQYF
TRBV4-2	TRBJ1-1	TRBD1	TGTGCCAGCAGCCAAGCTGGGACAGGGATGAACACTGAAGCTTTCTTT	CASSQAGTGMNTEAFF
TRBV28	TRBJ1-2	TRBD1	TGTGCCAGCAGTAAACCCGGGACAGGGGTGGATGGCTACACCTTC	CASSKPGTGVDGYTF
TRBV6-6	TRBJ1-5	-	TGTGCCAGCAGTAACAGGGACGGTCAGCCCCAGCATTTT	CASSNRDGQPQHF
TRBV18	TRBJ2-7	-	TGTGCCAGCTCACCGCAACAGGCGGGCGGCGAGCAGTACTTC	CASSPQQAGGEQYF